A single sample is the source of the 30 T cell receptor beta chains below, sequenced in a study of blood T cell repertoires in COVID-19. The assay was immunoSEQ multiplex PCR, and TCRdb's table has in-frame clones only and misses some. The data show about 160,000 clones, about 85% seen once. Material for sequencing was peripheral blood. The receptors here all came from a man at least 80 years old with COVID-19, enrolled during active disease.

This clone has only one observation. The V gene is TRBV4-3, the J gene TRBJ2-7; 11 nucleotides align to TRBD2. V lost 1 base to trimming and J lost 7 bases; unmatched junction nucleotides: 9. In germline, CDR1 is LGHNA, CDR2 YSLEER. The CDR3 has 16 amino acids. For the CDR3, the DNA is TGCGCCAGCAGCCAAGTAGCGGGGGGGAACCCCTGGGAGCAGTACTTC. Encoded protein: CASSQVAGGNPWEQYF.

This clone was seen a few times. The chain has TRBV5-1 and TRBJ2-5; D gene unclear. The germline CDR1 and CDR2 sequences are SGHRS and YFSETQ. This CDR3 contains 13 residues. The germline V and J ends were trimmed by 2 bases and 5 bases, with 10 bases remaining between them. Written as DNA, the CDR3 is TGCGCCAGCAGCTTAAACCCTAGGGAGACCCAGTACTTC. It codes for CASSLNPRETQYF.

V and J are TRBV6-5 and TRBJ2-1, with D possibly matching TRBD1 (5 bases). From germline, CDR1 is MNHEY and CDR2 SVGAGI. V dropped 0 bases and J dropped 8 bases, with 8 bases sitting between them. This CDR3 is 13 amino acids long. The CDR3 DNA follows: TGTGCCAGCAGTTACTCCTTAGGGGATGAGCAGTTCTTC. Translated, it gives CASSYSLGDEQFF.

The CDR3 reads CASSSQNQPQHF. DNA for the CDR3: TGTGCCAGTAGTTCACAGAATCAGCCCCAGCATTTT. V gene TRBV19 combines with J gene TRBJ1-5; D is uncertain. The CDR3 runs 12 residues. The V gene lost 5 bases and the J gene lost 4 bases, with 6 bases spanning the gap. The germline V gene has CDR1 LNHDA and CDR2 SQIVND (reference sequence).

The gene calls are TRBV7-9 and TRBJ1-4, with D perhaps TRBD1 (5 bases). Germline values: CDR1 SEHNR, CDR2 FQNEAQ (reference sequence). The CDR3 covers 11 residues. V lost 1 base to trimming and J lost 12 bases, with 6 bases between them. The CDR3 loop is CASSLVGELFF. The CDR3 DNA sequence: TGTGCCAGCAGCTTAGTAGGGGAACTGTTTTTT.

The chain combines TRBV19 with TRBJ2-3, with TRBD1 matching over 11 bases. Germline values: CDR1 LNHDA, CDR2 SQIVND (reference sequence). The CDR3 is 15 amino acids. V dropped 5 bases and J dropped 2; count of bases not matched to a gene: 3. The DNA of the CDR3 is TGTGCCAGTAGTGCGGACAGGGGGCCCACAGATACGCAGTATTTT. This translates into CASSADRGPTDTQYF.

This clone showed up just once. The genes are TRBV6-1 and TRBJ1-6; D is possibly TRBD1 (5 bases). V was trimmed by 3 bases and J by 13 bases, leaving 16 bases between them. The length of the CDR3 is 14 residues. Germline CDR1 reads MNHNS; CDR2 reads SASEGT. This chain's CDR3 is CASSDLGPWGPLHF. The CDR3 region has the DNA TGTGCCAGCAGTGATTTGGGGCCTTGGGGTCCCCTCCACTTT.

V is TRBV5-1 and J is TRBJ2-7; 7 nucleotides line up with TRBD1. The V and J ends lost 3 bases and 0 bases, in that order; junction bases with no gene match: 6. The CDR3 loop spans 15 amino acids. Germline V CDR1 and CDR2: SGHRS, YFSETQ. The DNA for the CDR3 is TGCGCCAGCAGCTCGACAGGGCTATTCTCCTACGAGCAGTACTTC. Protein: CASSSTGLFSYEQYF.

This chain connects TRBV28 to TRBJ1-3, with D possibly matching TRBD1 (5 bases). Germline CDR1 is MDHEN and CDR2 is SYDVKM. V gave up 1 base and J gave up 2 bases, with 15 bases separating them. The CDR3 runs 17 residues. CDR3 sequence (DNA): TGTGCCAGCAGTTTATTCGGGGGAGGGAGTACTGGAAACACCATATATTTT. Protein sequence: CASSLFGGGSTGNTIYF.

The chain links TRBV14 to TRBJ1-3, with D possibly matching TRBD1 (5 bases). Trimming removed 4 bases from V and 2 bases from J, with 12 bases in between. Looked up from germline, CDR1 is SGHDN and CDR2 is FVKESK. This CDR3 spans 15 amino acids. This chain's CDR3 is CASSRAGSPGNTIYF. CDR3 in DNA: TGTGCCAGCAGCCGTGCAGGGTCCCCTGGAAACACCATATATTTT.

There are a few counts of this clone. The chain uses TRBV7-8 and TRBJ1-5, with D perhaps TRBD1 (6 bases). The germline CDR1 and CDR2 sequences are SGHVS and FQNEAQ. This CDR3 is built from 13 residues. V shed 3 bases and J shed 6 bases, with 9 bases lying between them. CDR3 region: CASSFQGSQPQHF. CDR3 bases: TGTGCCAGCAGCTTCCAGGGGAGTCAGCCCCAGCATTTT.

This chain connects TRBV11-2 to TRBJ1-6; D is possibly TRBD1 (6 bases). Germline V gene data show CDR1 as SGHAT and CDR2 as FQNNGV. V was cut by 7 bases and J by 4 bases, with 8 bases left in between. The CDR3 consists of 13 residues. The CDR3 loop is CASTGEYNSPLHF. CDR3 coding DNA: TGTGCCAGCACAGGGGAGTATAATTCACCCCTCCACTTT.

The J gene is TRBJ2-5, the V gene TRBV18, with 7 bases fitting TRBD1. V was pared by 4 bases and J by 3 bases, with 2 bases of the junction left unmatched. Germline-derived CDR1 and CDR2 are KGHSH and LQKENI. The CDR3 contains 13 residues. CDR3 DNA: TGTGCCAGCTCACGAACAGGGGAAGAGACCCAGTACTTC. This sequence encodes CASSRTGEETQYF.

The CDR3 here is CSVEDRERRWKETQYF. The CDR3 nucleotides are TGCAGCGTTGAAGATCGTGAGCGTAGGTGGAAAGAGACCCAGTACTTC. The chain couples TRBV29-1 to TRBJ2-5; D remains ambiguous. Germline CDR1 reads SQVTM; CDR2 reads ANQGSEA. V dropped 0 bases and J dropped 3 bases, with 17 bases sitting between them. This CDR3 contains 16 residues.

The CDR3 sequence: CASSAQGYEQYF. The CDR3 nucleotides read TGTGCCAGCAGCGCTCAGGGGTACGAGCAGTACTTC. The chain joins TRBV7-9 to TRBJ2-7, with a tentative D call TRBD1 (6 bases). CDR1 SEHNR and CDR2 FQNEAQ come from the germline V gene (reference sequence). Trimming cost V 5 bases and J 4 bases, with 9 bases left between them. The CDR3 runs 12 residues.

V usage is TRBV5-1 and J usage is TRBJ1-1, with 7 bases that match TRBD1. The CDR3 covers 14 residues. The germline V gene has CDR1 SGHRS and CDR2 YFSETQ. V lost 7 bases to trimming and J lost 4 bases; unmatched junction nucleotides: 10. The CDR3, as DNA: TGCGCCAGCGCTCGGGGGTACAGGGGCACTGAAGCTTTCTTT. Translated, it gives CASARGYRGTEAFF.

This chain uses TRBV4-1 with TRBJ2-7, with 9 bases aligning to TRBD1. The CDR3 totals 15 residues. The trim removed 4 bases at V and 1 base at J, leaving 5 bases unmatched. Germline loops: CDR1 MGHRA, CDR2 YSYEKL. CDR3 bases: TGCGCCAGCAGCCGACGGACAGGGGCATCCTACGAGCAGTACTTC. Translated: CASSRRTGASYEQYF.

The J gene is TRBJ1-5, the V gene TRBV28; TRBD1 agrees at 7 bases. This CDR3 is 14 amino acids long. V shed 2 bases and J 6 bases; nucleotides not matched to a gene: 4. CDR1 is MDHEN and CDR2 is SYDVKM in the germline V gene. CDR3 residues: CASSLLTGVQPQHF. The CDR3 bases are TGTGCCAGCAGTTTACTCACAGGGGTTCAGCCCCAGCATTTT.

The chain carries TRBV4-2 and TRBJ2-3, with 9 bases lining up with TRBD2. The length of the CDR3 is 16 residues. J was trimmed by 4 bases and V by 0 bases; bases with no gene match: 5. Germline values: CDR1 LGHNA, CDR2 YNFKEQ. The CDR3 coding sequence is TGTGCCAGCAGCCAAGACCTGACTAGCGGTTCAGATACGCAGTATTTT. Protein product: CASSQDLTSGSDTQYF.

This chain joins TRBV3-1 (or the pseudogene TRBV3-2) and TRBJ2-1, with a possible D match to TRBD2 (6 bases). CDR1 is LGHDT and CDR2 is YNNKEL in the germline V gene (reference sequence). Trimming took 0 bases from V and 14 from J, leaving 17 bases between them. The CDR3 contains 14 residues. This CDR3 reads CASSQDNSGRRKFF. The CDR3, as DNA: TGTGCCAGCAGCCAAGATAACAGCGGGCGGAGGAAGTTCTTC.

This chain joins TRBV6-5 and TRBJ1-4; D is undetermined. Germline CDR1 reads MNHEY; CDR2 reads SVGAGI. CDR3 size: 14 residues. V shed 5 bases and J shed 7 bases, with 14 bases lying between them. CDR3 sequence reads: CASSRPGLSEKLFF. The CDR3 bases are TGTGCCAGCAGTCGCCCGGGGTTATCTGAAAAACTGTTTTTT.

This clone was seen a few times. The rearrangement uses TRBV6-4 and TRBJ1-5; 8 nucleotides match TRBD1. The CDR3 totals 15 residues. The V segment lost 0 bases and the J segment 7 bases; nucleotides outside the gene matches: 5. The germline gives CDR1 MRHNA, CDR2 SNTAGT. The CDR3 loop is CASSDSRTGRQPQHF. The CDR3 nucleotides are TGTGCCAGCAGTGACTCCAGGACAGGGCGGCAGCCCCAGCATTTT.

The CDR3 loop reads CASSPNRSSYNSPLHF. The CDR3 DNA follows: TGTGCCAGTAGTCCCAACCGGAGCTCCTATAATTCACCCCTCCACTTT. This rearrangement joins TRBV19 to TRBJ1-6; no clear D. The ends were cut back, 5 bases at V and 0 bases at J, with 11 bases in the middle. This CDR3 contains 16 residues. Germline V CDR1 and CDR2: LNHDA, SQIVND (reference sequence).

This chain connects TRBV10-3 to TRBJ1-3, with a weak D call TRBD1 (6 bases). The CDR3 runs to 13 residues. V dropped 10 bases and J dropped 4 bases, with 14 bases sitting between them. Germline V gives CDR1 ENHRY, CDR2 SYGVKD. The CDR3 region has the DNA TGTGCCACTCAACAGGGATCAGGAAACACCATATATTTT. Translating it yields CATQQGSGNTIYF.

The chain links TRBV6-1 to TRBJ1-5; TRBD1 is a possible D gene (5 bases). The CDR3 sequence is 15 residues long. Germline V gene lookup returns CDR1 MNHNS and CDR2 SASEGT. The V gene lost 1 base and the J gene lost 6 bases, with 13 bases spanning the gap. The CDR3 DNA follows: TGTGCCAGCAGTGAAGGGACATATAACGGTCAGCCCCAGCATTTT. This encodes CASSEGTYNGQPQHF.

This chain joins TRBV6-5 and TRBJ2-7; 8 bases fit TRBD1. J was trimmed by 0 bases and V by 7 bases; bases with no gene match: 5. This CDR3 is built from 14 residues. Germline loops: CDR1 MNHEY, CDR2 SVGAGI. The CDR3 DNA is TGTGCCAGCAACCCAGGGGGCCACTCCTACGAGCAGTACTTC. Its translation is CASNPGGHSYEQYF.

The chain uses TRBV6-5 and TRBJ2-5; 7 bases are a match to TRBD1. Germline CDR1 reads MNHEY; CDR2 reads SVGAGI. J lost 5 bases, V lost 5 bases, and 8 bases had no gene match. The CDR3 runs 14 residues. The CDR3 nucleotides are TGTGCCAGCAGTAGCCAGGGGGATCGGGAGACCCAGTACTTC. It encodes CASSSQGDRETQYF.

The V gene is TRBV7-8, the J gene TRBJ1-5, with D tentatively TRBD1 (6 bases). Germline V gives CDR1 SGHVS, CDR2 FQNEAQ. Trimming pared 1 base from V and 5 bases from J, leaving 9 bases between. This CDR3 is 14 amino acids long. CDR3 in DNA: TGTGCCAGCAGCTTAGTTTCAGGGGATCAGCCCCAGCATTTT. Amino acids: CASSLVSGDQPQHF.

The rearrangement uses TRBV4-1 and TRBJ1-5; D gene ambiguous. The V gene lost 3 bases and the J gene lost 5 bases, with 11 bases spanning the gap. CDR3 length equals 14 residues. Germline assignment: CDR1 MGHRA and CDR2 YSYEKL. The CDR3 coding sequence is TGCGCCAGCAGCCAGGGAGAGGCCGATCAGCCCCAGCATTTT. It translates to CASSQGEADQPQHF.

The count of this clone is one. This rearrangement joins TRBV14 to TRBJ1-4; TRBD1 aligns across 7 bases. This CDR3 is 16 amino acids long. The J segment lost 8 bases and the V segment lost 3 bases, leaving 12 bases of the junction unmatched. Germline CDR1 SGHDN, CDR2 FVKESK. The DNA for the CDR3 is TGTGCCAGCAGCCATATAGACAGGGAACTACGGGAAAAACTGTTTTTT. This encodes CASSHIDRELREKLFF.